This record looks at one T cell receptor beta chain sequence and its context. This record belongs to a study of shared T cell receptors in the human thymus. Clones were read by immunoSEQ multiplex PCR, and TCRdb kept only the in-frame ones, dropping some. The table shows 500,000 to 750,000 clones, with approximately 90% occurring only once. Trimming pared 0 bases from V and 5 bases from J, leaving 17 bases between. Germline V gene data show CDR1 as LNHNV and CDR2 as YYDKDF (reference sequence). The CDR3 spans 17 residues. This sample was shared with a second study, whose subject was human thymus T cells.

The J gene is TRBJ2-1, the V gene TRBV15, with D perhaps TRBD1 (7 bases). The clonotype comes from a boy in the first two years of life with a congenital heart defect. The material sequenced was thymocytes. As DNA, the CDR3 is TGTGCCACCAGCAGAGATAGGGGGCGGGGACCCAACAATGAGCAGTTCTTC. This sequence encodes CATSRDRGRGPNNEQFF.